The clone carrying this T cell receptor beta chain was seen only a few times. The sample belongs to a study of blood T cell repertoires in COVID-19. Study in general: Acute-phase and convalescent COVID-19 samples originated in the United States, Italy and Spain. The analysed material was cDNA or gDNA that came from T cells, B-cell-depleted T cells, or PBMCs.

V lost 4 bases, J lost 7 bases, and 12 bases stayed unmatched. CDR1 MNHNS and CDR2 SASEGT come from the germline V gene. This CDR3 has 17 amino acids. As processed by the authors: Amplification from reference gene primers served as the basis for estimated nucleated cell counts. Sequencing used immunoSEQ multiplex PCR; TCRdb keeps in-frame clones, though not all of them. V, J and clone size were drawn from that table, and D and trimming were deduced from the DNA. The data show roughly 240,000 clones, around four fifths seen once. The receptor's source is a man aged 55-75 years who had recovered from COVID-19. The rearrangement uses TRBV6-1 and TRBJ1-4; 10 positions agree with TRBD1. The source material was peripheral blood. The DNA for the CDR3 is TGTGCCAGCAGTGGAGCGCCGGGACAGGGGTGGGGTGAAAAACTGTTTTTT. It translates to CASSGAPGQGWGEKLFF.